What follows are 26 T cell receptor beta chains derived from one specimen sequenced in a study of T cell responses to AZD1222 COVID-19 vaccine. Sequenced by immunoSEQ multiplex PCR; TCRdb stores in-frame clones only, minus some. The sample lists 110,000 to 150,000 clones, roughly 91% occurring once. The starting material was peripheral blood, obtained 28 days after the second AZD1222 dose. Source of these receptors: an adult who received the AZD1222 COVID-19 vaccine.

In this sample, this clone turned up once. The J gene is TRBJ2-7, the V gene TRBV6-5; 7 nucleotides match TRBD1. Germline V gene lookup returns CDR1 MNHEY and CDR2 SVGAGI. CDR3 length equals 13 residues. With V trimmed by 9 bases and J by 6 bases, 11 bases remained unmatched. The CDR3 bases are TGTGCCAGTAGACAGGGTCTATCCATCGAGCAGTACTTC. This codes for CASRQGLSIEQYF.

V gene TRBV24-1 combines with J gene TRBJ2-5, with 7 nucleotides matching TRBD1. V dropped 2 bases and J dropped 2; count of bases not matched to a gene: 1. Per germline, CDR1 KGHDR and CDR2 SFDVKD. There are 14 residues in the CDR3. CDR3 region: CATSDSGQQETQYF. As DNA, the CDR3 is TGTGCCACCAGTGATTCGGGACAGCAAGAGACCCAGTACTTC.

The rearrangement uses TRBV3-1 (or the pseudogene TRBV3-2) and TRBJ1-1; 8 positions agree with TRBD1. Germline-derived CDR1 and CDR2 are LGHDT and YNNKEL (reference sequence). CDR3 length: 14 residues. J was trimmed by 9 bases and V by 2 bases; bases with no gene match: 8. CDR3 nucleotide sequence: TGTGCCAGCAGCCAACAACAGGGGGGACAGCAAGCTTTCTTT. This sequence encodes CASSQQQGGQQAFF.

This sequence joins TRBV30 and TRBJ1-5; the D gene is possibly TRBD1 (5 bases). Trimming removed 3 bases at V and 9 bases at J, with 18 bases between. CDR1 and CDR2 from the germline V gene are GTSNPN and SVGIG (reference sequence). This CDR3 contains 14 residues. The CDR3 nucleotides read TGTGCCTGGAGCGCCGGGACCGGGAACGGGCCCCAGCATTTT. Protein product: CAWSAGTGNGPQHF.

This chain uses TRBV5-5 with TRBJ2-2, with 7 nucleotides matching TRBD1. The CDR3 runs 17 residues. Germline V CDR1 and CDR2: SGHKS, YYEKEE (reference sequence). With 2 bases clipped from V and 1 base from J, the junction kept 8 bases outside the gene matches. The CDR3, as DNA: TGTGCCAGCAGCTTAAGGGGGCTATTTGGGAACACCGGGGAGCTGTTTTTT. It codes for CASSLRGLFGNTGELFF.

V and J are TRBV6-4 and TRBJ1-1; TRBD1 agrees at 7 bases. The CDR3 consists of 15 residues. CDR1 and CDR2 (germline): MRHNA, SNTAGT. Trimming cost V 4 bases and J 1 base; bases outside gene matches: 6. The CDR3 sequence is CASSAGTVGNTEAFF. The CDR3 nucleotides are TGTGCCAGCAGTGCCGGGACAGTGGGGAACACTGAAGCTTTCTTT.

The chain carries TRBV20-1 and TRBJ2-2; no definite D call. Looked up from germline, CDR1 is DFQATT and CDR2 is SNEGSKA (reference sequence). This CDR3 contains 11 residues. The V end was cut by 5 bases, the J end by 4 bases, with 5 bases between. The CDR3 nucleotides are TGCAGTGCTCGAACCACCGGGGAGCTGTTTTTT. The encoded protein is CSARTTGELFF.

The V gene is TRBV5-1, the J gene TRBJ2-3; 8 nucleotides line up with TRBD2. The CDR3 has 16 residues. V shed 4 bases and J 4 bases; nucleotides not matched to a gene: 11. Germline-derived CDR1 and CDR2 are SGHRS and YFSETQ. CDR3 amino acids: CASSLRPGLGSDTQYF. The CDR3, as DNA: TGCGCCAGCAGCCTAAGACCGGGACTAGGATCAGATACGCAGTATTTT.

This chain uses TRBV5-6 with TRBJ1-1, with a weak D call TRBD1 (6 bases). The CDR3 has 15 residues. Trimming removed 0 bases at V and 4 bases at J, with 13 bases between. Germline CDR1 SGHDT, CDR2 YYEEEE. The CDR3 is CASSLAGGPGTEAFF. CDR3 bases: TGTGCCAGCAGCTTGGCGGGGGGGCCTGGCACTGAAGCTTTCTTT.

This clone was seen more than once but under ten times. The V call is TRBV5-1, the J call TRBJ2-3, with a weak D call TRBD2 (5 bases). The length of the CDR3 is 13 residues. Germline V gene sequence: CDR1 SGHRS, CDR2 YFSETQ. V was clipped by 4 bases and J by 3 bases, with 9 bases between them. The CDR3 coding sequence is TGCGCCAGCAGCCTTGGCGGGACAGATACGCAGTATTTT. Translated, it gives CASSLGGTDTQYF.

The gene calls are TRBV7-9 and TRBJ1-2, with TRBD1 identical over 8 bases. V shed 3 bases and J 2 bases; nucleotides not matched to a gene: 11. The CDR3 contains 17 residues. Germline V gene lookup returns CDR1 SEHNR and CDR2 FQNEAQ (reference sequence). The CDR3 DNA sequence: TGTGCCAGCAGCTTGGTGTCAGGGGGCAGCCGCAACTATGGCTACACCTTC. As protein: CASSLVSGGSRNYGYTF.

The DNA of the CDR3 is TGCGCCAGCAGCTCCGACAGTTCAACAGATACGCAGTATTTT. Amino acids: CASSSDSSTDTQYF. The J gene is TRBJ2-3, the V gene TRBV5-1, with a weak D call TRBD1 (5 bases). Trimming cost V 3 bases and J 3 bases, with 11 bases left between them. The CDR3 consists of 14 residues. From germline, CDR1 is SGHRS and CDR2 YFSETQ.

The chain employs TRBV15 and TRBJ1-4; D is ambiguous. CDR1 and CDR2 (germline): LNHNV, YYDKDF (reference sequence). The V gene lost 0 bases and the J gene lost 3 bases, with 11 bases spanning the gap. This CDR3 spans 16 amino acids. The CDR3 loop is CATSRDFEGANEKLFF. CDR3 in DNA: TGTGCCACCAGCAGAGATTTTGAGGGAGCTAATGAAAAACTGTTTTTT.

V is TRBV11-2 and J is TRBJ1-1; 7 bases map to TRBD1. The CDR3 spans 14 residues. Germline V gene data show CDR1 as SGHAT and CDR2 as FQNNGV. V dropped 3 bases and J dropped 0; count of bases not matched to a gene: 1. The CDR3 region is CASSFGTVNTEAFF. In DNA form, the CDR3 reads TGTGCCAGCAGCTTTGGGACAGTGAACACTGAAGCTTTCTTT.

This clone was seen a single time. The V and J genes are TRBV15 and TRBJ2-1; D remains ambiguous. V was trimmed by 1 base and J by 5 bases, leaving 12 bases between them. The CDR3 is 15 residues long. Germline V gene data show CDR1 as LNHNV and CDR2 as YYDKDF (reference sequence). The CDR3 loop is CATSRAGRWDNEQFF. CDR3 in DNA: TGTGCCACCAGCAGAGCGGGCAGGTGGGACAATGAGCAGTTCTTC.

J is TRBJ1-3 and V is TRBV5-5; D remains unclear. The CDR3 loop spans 18 amino acids. The germline CDR1 and CDR2 sequences are SGHKS and YYEKEE (reference sequence). The V end lost 0 bases, the J end lost 2 bases, and 18 bases lay between the germline ends. CDR3 residues: CASSLAYFSVTPGNTIYF. CDR3 DNA sequence: TGTGCCAGCAGCTTGGCCTATTTTAGCGTGACGCCTGGAAACACCATATATTTT. The full variable domain, completed using reference TRBV5-5 and TRBJ1-3, is DAGVTQSPTHLIKTRGQQVTLRCSPISGHKSVSWYQQVLGQGPQFIFQYYEKEERGRGNFPDRFSARQFPNYSSELNVNALLLGDSALYLCASSLAYFSVTPGNTIYFGEGSWLTVV.

The table lists this clone with a count of one. The chain is built from TRBV6-1 and TRBJ1-5; D not certain. Trimming pared 2 bases from V and 7 bases from J, leaving 12 bases between. The CDR3 is 14 residues long. The germline V gene encodes CDR1 MNHNS and CDR2 SASEGT. The CDR3 region is CASSEKTAHQPQHF. The CDR3 DNA reads TGTGCCAGCAGTGAAAAAACGGCCCACCAGCCCCAGCATTTT.

V is TRBV19 and J is TRBJ2-5, with 12 bases that match TRBD1. V shed 5 bases and J 5 bases; nucleotides not matched to a gene: 12. Germline values: CDR1 LNHDA, CDR2 SQIVND (reference sequence). The CDR3 runs to 17 residues. CDR3 nucleotides: TGTGCCAGTAGTTACAGAACCGGGACAGGGGGCACGGAGACCCAGTACTTC. Its protein is CASSYRTGTGGTETQYF.

The chain joins TRBV5-4 to TRBJ2-7, with TRBD2 matching over 9 bases. Germline V lookup: CDR1 SGHNT, CDR2 YYREEE (reference sequence). The junction had 10 bases not matched to a gene; V was cut back by 4 bases and J by 2 bases. The CDR3 is made up of 16 amino acids. CDR3 coding DNA: TGTGCCAGCAGCCTACATTCGACTAGCGGTACCTACGAGCAGTACTTC. Translated: CASSLHSTSGTYEQYF.

CDR3 loop: CAISDPETVRKFF. The DNA of the CDR3 is TGTGCCATCAGTGACCCAGAGACAGTGAGGAAGTTCTTC. The chain combines TRBV10-3 with TRBJ2-1, with D possibly being TRBD1 (5 bases). Germline V gene sequence: CDR1 ENHRY, CDR2 SYGVKD. This CDR3 is built from 13 residues. V was trimmed by 3 bases and J by 14 bases, leaving 17 bases between them.

The chain employs TRBV2 and TRBJ2-7, with D tentatively TRBD2 (6 bases). Trimming stripped 3 bases from V and 7 bases from J, with 16 bases between. Germline V gene sequence: CDR1 SNHLY, CDR2 FYNNEI. The CDR3 is 14 amino acids. CDR3 sequence reads: CASSEVGFGREQYF. CDR3 nucleotide sequence: TGTGCCAGCAGTGAGGTGGGCTTTGGGAGGGAGCAGTACTTC.

The V call is TRBV18, the J call TRBJ1-6; 7 positions match TRBD1. V shed 4 bases and J 2 bases; nucleotides not matched to a gene: 5. The CDR3 is made up of 16 amino acids. Germline CDR1 KGHSH, CDR2 LQKENI. The CDR3 sequence: CASSLTGAAYNSPLHF. DNA for the CDR3: TGTGCCAGCTCACTCACAGGGGCGGCCTATAATTCACCCCTCCACTTT.

This clone was counted once. This chain links TRBV7-3 with TRBJ1-1, with 9 positions matching TRBD1. With 6 bases clipped from V and 0 bases from J, the junction kept 2 bases outside the gene matches. The CDR3 runs 14 residues. The V gene's germline CDR1 is SGHTA and CDR2 FQGTGA. CDR3 in amino acids: CASRGQGLNTEAFF. The CDR3 region has the DNA TGTGCCAGCAGGGGACAGGGTCTGAACACTGAAGCTTTCTTT.

CDR3: CASSREGQGTEAFF. The CDR3 DNA follows: TGCGCCAGCAGCCGCGAGGGGCAGGGCACTGAAGCTTTCTTT. The chain couples TRBV5-1 to TRBJ1-1; maybe TRBD1 (5 bases). Trimming took 4 bases from V and 4 from J, leaving 14 bases between them. CDR3 length: 14 amino acids. Germline CDR1 SGHRS, CDR2 YFSETQ.

The V call is TRBV7-6, the J call TRBJ2-2, with D tentatively TRBD2 (5 bases). In germline, CDR1 is SGHVS, CDR2 FNYEAQ. The CDR3 loop spans 13 amino acids. Deletions cut 1 base from V and 10 bases from J, with 10 bases between. The CDR3: CASSLGRSAELFF. The CDR3 DNA reads TGTGCCAGCAGCTTAGGTCGTAGCGCGGAGCTGTTTTTT.

This clone was detected a few times. The chain has TRBV27 and TRBJ1-2; D is unclear. Germline CDR1 and CDR2: MNHEY and SMNVEV (reference sequence). The CDR3 has 13 residues. V was trimmed by 3 bases and J by 2 bases, leaving 7 bases between them. The CDR3 is CASSLGRNYGYTF. In DNA, the CDR3 is TGTGCCAGCAGTTTGGGCCGGAACTATGGCTACACCTTC.